A single count supports the clone carrying this T cell receptor (beta chain). Antigen unknown. This entry belongs to a study of beta chain features in type 1 diabetes. The study reverse transcribed the entire isolated RNA, so it sequenced expressed TCRB transcripts. Assay used: immunoSEQ multiplex PCR; TCRdb lists only in-frame clones, some missing. The sample has tens of thousands of clones; roughly 50% are singletons. Study findings and constraints: Still unanswered here is whether HLA type influences TCRB rearrangement.

The CDR3 has 18 residues. Looked up from germline, CDR1 is LNHDA and CDR2 is SQIVND (reference sequence). V lost 5 bases and J lost 0; bases outside the gene matches: 12. Markers CD45RO/CCR7/CD25/CD127/CD95/CD27 served to sort CD4+ naive, central memory, regulatory and stem cell-like memory cells. The material sequenced was stem cell memory CD4+ T cells from blood. This TCR derives from a woman aged 25 to 39 in good health. The chain carries TRBV19 and TRBJ2-2; TRBD2 matches 7 bases. CDR3 amino acids: CASSSPDSGYPNTGELFF. The CDR3, as DNA: TGTGCCAGTAGTTCTCCGGATAGCGGGTACCCGAACACCGGGGAGCTGTTTTTT. Based on the CDR3 plus reference TRBV19 and TRBJ2-2, the full variable domain is DGGITQSPKYLFRKEGQNVTLSCEQNLNHDAMYWYRQDPGQGLRLIYYSQIVNDFQKGDIAEGYSVSREKKESFPLTVTSAQKNPTAFYLCASSSPDSGYPNTGELFFGEGSRLTVL.